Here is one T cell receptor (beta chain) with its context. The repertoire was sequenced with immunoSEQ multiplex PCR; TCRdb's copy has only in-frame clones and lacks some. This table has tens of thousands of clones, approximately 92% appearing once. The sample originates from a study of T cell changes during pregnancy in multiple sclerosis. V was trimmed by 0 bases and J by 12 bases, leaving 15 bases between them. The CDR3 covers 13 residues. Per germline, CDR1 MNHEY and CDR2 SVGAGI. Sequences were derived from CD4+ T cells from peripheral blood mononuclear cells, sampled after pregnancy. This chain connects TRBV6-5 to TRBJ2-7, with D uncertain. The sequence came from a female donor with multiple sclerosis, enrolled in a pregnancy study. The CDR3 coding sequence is TGTGCCAGCAGTTACTCAAGTATACGGAGCCGGTACTTC. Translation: CASSYSSIRSRYF.